Below are 13 T cell receptor beta chains sequenced from a single sample in a study of blood T cell repertoires in COVID-19. The protocol was immunoSEQ multiplex PCR, while the TCRdb copy is restricted to in-frame clones and leaves out a portion. The sample consists of roughly 43,000 clones, roughly nine tenths of them appearing once. The source material was peripheral blood. The receptors originated from a man between 65 and 79 years old with active COVID-19.

The chain has TRBV12-3 or TRBV12-4 and TRBJ2-5, with a weak D call TRBD2 (6 bases). The CDR3 extends over 13 amino acids. Deletions cut 4 bases from V and 2 bases from J, with 8 bases between. CDR3 in amino acids: CASSSGLQETQYF. The CDR3 DNA is TGTGCCAGCAGTTCGGGACTTCAAGAGACCCAGTACTTC.

The J gene is TRBJ1-1, the V gene TRBV7-2, with 8 nucleotides matching TRBD1. The CDR3 runs 14 residues. CDR1 and CDR2 from the germline V gene are SGHTA and FQGNSA. Trimming took 6 bases from V and 4 from J; bases not matched to a gene: 7. CDR3 sequence: CASSSTGGTTEAFF. The CDR3 DNA follows: TGTGCCAGCAGTTCTACAGGGGGAACCACTGAAGCTTTCTTT. The full variable domain, rest sourced from reference TRBV7-2 and TRBJ1-1, is GAGVSQSPSNKVTEKGKDVELRCDPISGHTALYWYRQSLGQGLEFLIYFQGNSAPDKSGLPSDRFSAERTGGSVSTLTIQRTQQEDSAVYLCASSSTGGTTEAFFGQGTRLTVV.

This chain uses TRBV3-1 (or the pseudogene TRBV3-2) with TRBJ1-2; 9 nucleotides agree with TRBD1. Losses at the gene ends were 3 bases for V and 4 bases for J; bases not matched to a gene: 9. The CDR3 consists of 16 residues. Germline CDR1 and CDR2: LGHDT and YNNKEL (reference sequence). CDR3 in amino acids: CASSQSGQGISYGYTF. CDR3 sequence (DNA): TGTGCCAGCAGCCAGTCAGGACAGGGGATATCCTATGGCTACACCTTC.

The V gene is TRBV19, the J gene TRBJ1-2, with 7 bases matching TRBD1. Germline CDR1 reads LNHDA; CDR2 reads SQIVND (reference sequence). With V trimmed by 5 bases and J by 2 bases, 8 bases remained unmatched. The CDR3 contains 15 residues. CDR3 nucleotide sequence: TGTGCCAGTAGTCCAGACGACAGGGAGAACTATGGCTACACCTTC. It yields the protein CASSPDDRENYGYTF.

This chain connects TRBV28 to TRBJ1-2; D is uncertain. The germline CDR1 and CDR2 sequences are MDHEN and SYDVKM. This CDR3 is built from 13 residues. V was cut by 3 bases and J by 7 bases, with 12 bases left in between. CDR3 in DNA: TGTGCCAGCAGTTTCACTCATACCGCTGGCTACACCTTC. Translation gives CASSFTHTAGYTF.

The J gene is TRBJ1-3, the V gene TRBV11-2, with 11 nucleotides matching TRBD1. Germline-derived CDR1 and CDR2 are SGHAT and FQNNGV. The V gene end was trimmed by 5 bases and the J gene end by 7 bases; junction bases not matched to a gene: 7. The CDR3 is made up of 15 amino acids. CDR3 sequence: CASSRGTGGINTIYF. In DNA form, the CDR3 reads TGTGCCAGCAGCCGCGGGACAGGGGGTATCAACACCATATATTTT.

The CDR3 DNA sequence: TGTGCCAGCTCACCACCGCGGGGGACAGGGAATGAAAAACTGTTTTTT. It is translated as CASSPPRGTGNEKLFF. The chain is built from TRBV18 and TRBJ1-4; 9 bases are a match to TRBD1. This CDR3 comprises 16 residues. Germline trimming cut 0 bases from V and 5 bases from J; bases unmatched to any gene: 4. Germline values: CDR1 KGHSH, CDR2 LQKENI.

V and J are TRBV28 and TRBJ1-4, with no clear D. Trimming took off 6 bases at V and 4 bases at J, with 3 bases between the two ends. Germline CDR1 is MDHEN and CDR2 is SYDVKM. CDR3 size: 11 residues. In DNA, the CDR3 is TGTGCCAGCAGCAGTAATGAAAAACTGTTTTTT. It yields the protein CASSSNEKLFF.

This clone has a handful of counts. The rearrangement links TRBV9 to TRBJ2-3; TRBD1 matches at 11 bases. Germline assignment: CDR1 SGDLS and CDR2 YYNGEE. The V segment lost 0 bases and the J segment 4 bases; nucleotides outside the gene matches: 4. The CDR3 is 16 residues long. The CDR3 here is CASSVDPGQGADTQYF. The CDR3 DNA sequence: TGTGCCAGCAGCGTAGACCCGGGACAGGGGGCAGATACGCAGTATTTT. The complete variable domain, with remaining parts taken from reference TRBV9 and TRBJ2-3, reads DSGVTQTPKHLITATGQRVTLRCSPRSGDLSVYWYQQSLDQGLQFLIQYYNGEERAKGNILERFSAQQFPDLHSELNLSSLELGDSALYFCASSVDPGQGADTQYFGPGTRLTVL.

The rearrangement links TRBV11-2 to TRBJ1-6, with D perhaps TRBD1 (5 bases). There are 17 residues in the CDR3. Trimming cost V 1 base and J 9 bases, with 19 bases left between them. Germline lookup yields CDR1 SGHAT and CDR2 FQNNGV. In DNA, the CDR3 is TGTGCCAGCAGCTTAGTTCAGGGATCCCGTCTCCTTTCACCCCTCCACTTT. It specifies CASSLVQGSRLLSPLHF. The full variable domain, rest sourced from reference TRBV11-2 and TRBJ1-6, is EAGVAQSPRYKIIEKRQSVAFWCNPISGHATLYWYQQILGQGPKLLIQFQNNGVVDDSQLPKDRFSAERLKGVDSTLKIQPAKLEDSAVYLCASSLVQGSRLLSPLHFGNGTRLTVT.

The chain uses TRBV15 and TRBJ2-7, with a weak D call TRBD2 (6 bases). V dropped 0 bases and J dropped 3 bases, with 9 bases sitting between them. CDR1 LNHNV and CDR2 YYDKDF come from the germline V gene (reference sequence). This CDR3 contains 14 residues. CDR3 coding DNA: TGTGCCACCAGCAGAGAGCGGGAACTCTACGAGCAGTACTTC. This encodes CATSRERELYEQYF.

The chain is built from TRBV5-8 and TRBJ2-1, with D perhaps matching TRBD2 (5 bases). The V gene's germline CDR1 is SGHTS and CDR2 YDEGEE. V dropped 4 bases and J dropped 7 bases, with 9 bases sitting between them. This CDR3 has 12 amino acids. CDR3 protein: CASSRRENEQFF. CDR3 in DNA: TGTGCCAGCAGCCGACGGGAAAATGAGCAGTTCTTC.

The chain carries TRBV5-4 and TRBJ1-3, with D possibly TRBD1 on 5 matching bases. The germline V and J ends were trimmed by 6 bases and 4 bases, with 14 bases remaining between them. Germline CDR1 SGHNT, CDR2 YYREEE (reference sequence). The CDR3 length is 14 residues. The CDR3 DNA follows: TGTGCCAGCAATACGCAAGGGGTAGGAAACACCATATATTTT. It encodes CASNTQGVGNTIYF.